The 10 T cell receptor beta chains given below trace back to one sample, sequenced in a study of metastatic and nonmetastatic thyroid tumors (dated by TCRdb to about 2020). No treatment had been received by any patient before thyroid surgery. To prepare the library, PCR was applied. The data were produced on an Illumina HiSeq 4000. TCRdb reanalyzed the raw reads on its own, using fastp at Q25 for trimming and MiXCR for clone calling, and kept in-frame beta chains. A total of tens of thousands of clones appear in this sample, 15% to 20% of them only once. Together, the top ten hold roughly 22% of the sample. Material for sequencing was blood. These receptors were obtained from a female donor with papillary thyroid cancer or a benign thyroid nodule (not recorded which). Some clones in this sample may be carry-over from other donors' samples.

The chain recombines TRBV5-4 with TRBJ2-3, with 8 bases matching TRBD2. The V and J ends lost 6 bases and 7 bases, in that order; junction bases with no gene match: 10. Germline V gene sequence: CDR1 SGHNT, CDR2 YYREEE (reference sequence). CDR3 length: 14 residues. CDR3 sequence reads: CASMPGLVGNTQYF. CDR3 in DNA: TGTGCCAGCATGCCGGGACTAGTGGGGAATACGCAGTATTTT.

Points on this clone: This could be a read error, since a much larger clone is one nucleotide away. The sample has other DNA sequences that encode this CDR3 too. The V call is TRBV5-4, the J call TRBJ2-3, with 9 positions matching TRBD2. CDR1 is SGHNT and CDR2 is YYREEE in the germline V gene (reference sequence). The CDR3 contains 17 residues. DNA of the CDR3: TGTGCCAGCAGCTTATTGGCGGGGGGGCCCGGCACAGATACCCAGTATTTT. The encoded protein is CASSLLAGGPGTDTQYF.

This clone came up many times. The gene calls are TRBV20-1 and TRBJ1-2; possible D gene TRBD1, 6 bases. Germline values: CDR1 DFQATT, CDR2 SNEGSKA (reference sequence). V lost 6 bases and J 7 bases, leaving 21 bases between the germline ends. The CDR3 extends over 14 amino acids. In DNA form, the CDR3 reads TGCAGTGCCCTCACGATCAACAGGGTGGGTGGCTACACCTTC. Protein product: CSALTINRVGGYTF.

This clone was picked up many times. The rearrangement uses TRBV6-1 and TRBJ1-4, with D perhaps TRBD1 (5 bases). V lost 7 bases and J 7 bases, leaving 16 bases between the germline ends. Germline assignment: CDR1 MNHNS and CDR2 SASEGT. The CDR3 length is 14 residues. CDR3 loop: CASKAGLVSEKLFF. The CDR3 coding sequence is TGTGCCAGCAAGGCGGGGCTAGTGAGTGAAAAACTGTTTTTT.

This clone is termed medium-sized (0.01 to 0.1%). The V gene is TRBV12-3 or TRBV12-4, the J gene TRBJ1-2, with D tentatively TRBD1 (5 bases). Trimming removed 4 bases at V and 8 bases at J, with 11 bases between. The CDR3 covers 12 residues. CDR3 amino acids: CASSWSGVGYTF. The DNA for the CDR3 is TGTGCCAGCAGTTGGTCGGGGGTAGGCTACACCTTC.

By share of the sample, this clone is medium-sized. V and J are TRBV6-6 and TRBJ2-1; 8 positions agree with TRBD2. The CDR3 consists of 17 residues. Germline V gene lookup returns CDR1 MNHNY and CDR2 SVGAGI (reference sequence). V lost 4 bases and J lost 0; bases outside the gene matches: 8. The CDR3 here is CASSSSGGVSSYNEQFF. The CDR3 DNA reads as TGTGCCAGCAGTTCTTCCGGGGGGGTGAGCTCCTACAATGAGCAGTTCTTC.

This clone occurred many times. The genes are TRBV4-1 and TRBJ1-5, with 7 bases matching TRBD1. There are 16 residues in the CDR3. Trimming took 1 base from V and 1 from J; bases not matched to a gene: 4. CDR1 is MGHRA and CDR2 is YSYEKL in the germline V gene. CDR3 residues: CASSQGQGPSNQPQHF. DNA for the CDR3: TGCGCCAGCAGCCAAGGACAGGGTCCAAGCAATCAGCCCCAGCATTTT.

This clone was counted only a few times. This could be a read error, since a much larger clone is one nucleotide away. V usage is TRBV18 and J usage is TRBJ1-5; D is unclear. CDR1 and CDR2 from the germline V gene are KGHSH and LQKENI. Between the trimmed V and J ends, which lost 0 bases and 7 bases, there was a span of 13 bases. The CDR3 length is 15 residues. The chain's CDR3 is CASSPPEAQGQPQHF. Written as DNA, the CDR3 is TGTGCCAGCTCACCACCTGAGGCGCAAGGGCAGCCCCAGCATTTT.

CDR3 DNA: TGTGCCAGCAGTTTGGTGGTAAACACTGAAGCTTTCTTT. It codes for CASSLVVNTEAFF. The V call is TRBV27, the J call TRBJ1-1; D call uncertain. With 3 bases removed from V and 2 bases from J, the gap between germline ends came to 7 bases. The germline V gene encodes CDR1 MNHEY and CDR2 SMNVEV (reference sequence). The CDR3 is 13 residues long.

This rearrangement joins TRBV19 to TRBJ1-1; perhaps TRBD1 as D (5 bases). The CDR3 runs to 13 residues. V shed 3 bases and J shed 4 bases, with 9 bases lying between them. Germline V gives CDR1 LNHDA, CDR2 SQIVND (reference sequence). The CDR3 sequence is CASSIPGITEAFF. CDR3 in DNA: TGTGCCAGTAGTATCCCAGGGATCACTGAAGCTTTCTTT. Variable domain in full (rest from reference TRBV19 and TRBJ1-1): DGGITQSPKYLFRKEGQNVTLSCEQNLNHDAMYWYRQDPGQGLRLIYYSQIVNDFQKGDIAEGYSVSREKKESFPLTVTSAQKNPTAFYLCASSIPGITEAFFGQGTRLTVV.